This T cell receptor (beta chain) is drawn from a study of liver allograft versus peripheral blood T cells. Study-wide context: Repertoires of T cell receptors in transplanted livers were compared with recipients' peripheral blood repertoires. Findings and caveats of the study: Intragraft T cell receptor repertoires of liver allografts were reportedly distinct from those in peripheral blood.

By share of the sample, this clonotype is medium-sized (0.01 to 0.1%). Its antigen is not identified. The V gene end was trimmed by 5 bases and the J gene end by 7 bases; junction bases not matched to a gene: 10. Germline CDR1 reads LNHDA; CDR2 reads SQIVND (reference sequence). This CDR3 comprises 15 residues. TCRdb processed the reads anew with MiXCR; each CDR3 protein has one entry. The sample comprises around 2,000 distinct CDR3 sequences, roughly 18% of which are singletons, and roughly 70% rests with the top ten. The clonotype originates from a human patient who had a liver transplant. Some T cells may originate from the graft donor. This chain joins TRBV19 and TRBJ1-4; 7 bases match TRBD1. Here the CDR3 reads CASSLTGQPSEKLFF. The CDR3 DNA follows: TGTGCCAGTAGTTTGACGGGACAGCCATCTGAAAAACTGTTTTTT. Together with reference TRBV19 and TRBJ1-4, the CDR3 gives the full variable domain: DGGITQSPKYLFRKEGQNVTLSCEQNLNHDAMYWYRQDPGQGLRLIYYSQIVNDFQKGDIAEGYSVSREKKESFPLTVTSAQKNPTAFYLCASSLTGQPSEKLFFGSGTQLSVL.